The 5 T cell receptor beta chains in this list originate from one sample, sequenced in a study of early T cells in non-severe SARS-CoV-2 infection. TCRdb itself ran the 5' RACE reads through MiXCR, one entry per CDR3 protein. Seen here are 26,000 or so distinct CDR3 sequences, about 5.5% observed once, and the top ten hold 2.4%. The sequencing sample was made of whole blood. Source of these receptors: an adult who was a healthcare worker with PCR-confirmed SARS-CoV-2 infection or an uninfected control (not recorded which).

This clonotype was recorded a few times. The rearrangement joins TRBV18 to TRBJ2-2; D is unresolved. Germline loops: CDR1 KGHSH, CDR2 LQKENI. V was clipped by 0 bases and J by 3 bases, with 5 bases between them. The CDR3 is 14 residues long. CDR3 nucleotide sequence: TGTGCCAGCTCACCACCGAGGTACACCGGGGAGCTGTTTTTT. Protein sequence: CASSPPRYTGELFF.

This clonotype was observed at least ten times. CDR3 sequence: CASSPAQGLNTEAFF. DNA of the CDR3: TGTGCCAGCAGTCCAGCTCAGGGCTTGAACACTGAAGCTTTCTTT. The chain links TRBV2 to TRBJ1-1, with D perhaps TRBD1 (5 bases). This CDR3 is 15 amino acids long. V was pared by 5 bases and J by 0 bases, with 13 bases between. CDR1 is SNHLY and CDR2 is FYNNEI in the germline V gene.

This clonotype is medium-sized in the sample. J is TRBJ1-1 and V is TRBV11-2, with D unresolved. The germline V gene has CDR1 SGHAT and CDR2 FQNNGV. The CDR3 spans 14 residues. With 3 bases removed from V and 0 bases from J, the gap between germline ends came to 8 bases. The CDR3 DNA follows: TGTGCCAGCAGCTTGGAAGCTATGAACACTGAAGCTTTCTTT. It specifies CASSLEAMNTEAFF.

The chain has TRBV7-9 and TRBJ2-2; D not certain. The V gene lost 3 bases and the J gene lost 1 base, with 12 bases spanning the gap. The CDR3 runs 16 residues. The germline gives CDR1 SEHNR, CDR2 FQNEAQ (reference sequence). CDR3 coding DNA: TGTGCCAGCAGCTTCGTCCGGGCCTTGAACACCGGGGAGCTGTTTTTT. Its translation is CASSFVRALNTGELFF.

This clonotype showed up just once. This may arise from a read error, as a much more abundant clone is one base away. The V gene is TRBV7-3, the J gene TRBJ2-3; perhaps D is TRBD1 or TRBD2 (5 bases each). V lost 5 bases and J 4 bases, leaving 13 bases between the germline ends. Germline assignment: CDR1 SGHTA and CDR2 FQGTGA. The CDR3 totals 14 residues. As DNA, the CDR3 is TGTGCCAGCAGCCGGGACCGGGGAGCAGATACGCAGTATTTT. Amino acid sequence: CASSRDRGADTQYF.